Here is one T cell receptor (beta chain) with its context. This clonotype was picked up one time. This receptor's antigen is unknown. Base qualities are not at hand, and no much larger clone is one base apart. A solitary read yields weak support. RNA was isolated from bulk unsorted tissue, and RNA quality was assessed with a NanoDrop ND-1000 and an Agilent 2100. Normal lung samples were distant non-tumor tissue taken more than 3 cm from the tumor edge. The donors were newly diagnosed lung cancer patients admitted for thoracic surgery in China from August to November 2014 who had not received prior chemotherapy. Patients who had received previous radiotherapy or chemotherapy, or who had another concurrent cancer, were excluded from the study. Pieces of surgical tissue measuring 1-2 cm3 were kept in RNAlater solution and held at -80 degrees C until needed. The germline V gene gives CDR1 as SGHVS and CDR2 as FQNEAQ. The CDR3 starts with the cysteine, ends with the phenylalanine, and has 13 residues. The sequence is cut down to CDR3 DNA, 39 bases in frame from base 1.

This specimen belongs to a study of tumor and adjacent non-tumor tissue in lung cancer (dated by TCRdb to about 2018). With regard to the full study: The cohort included around twelve adenocarcinoma, a couple of squamous cell carcinoma and 1 small cell lung cancer patients. The roughly 15 patients were aged roughly 30 to 80 years, included about 10 men and 5 women, and had TNM stage I to III disease. Using bulk TCRbeta repertoires from 15 lung cancer patients, the study set lung tumor tissue side by side with matched distant non-tumor lung tissue. For each patient, one tumor sample and one normal lung sample were taken, giving some 33 paired specimens that underwent TCRbeta CDR3 sequencing. In total, sequencing yielded some 130 million productive TCRbeta reads, which works out to an average of about 4 million reads per sample. The investigation overall reported the following: Only roughly 16 patients were included in the cohort, and the need for larger samples and more detailed clinical data was noted by the authors. Tumor tissue showed significantly higher TCR diversity (inverse Simpson) than normal lung tissue, at about 400 vs 150 (P = 0.0075, Mann-Whitney U test). TCR diversity was significantly higher in younger patients, and greater tumor TCR diversity was associated with shorter overall survival and shorter disease-free survival. The top 100 clones made up a significantly larger cumulative share of the repertoire in normal lung than in tumor tissue. Because peripheral blood was not sequenced, the blood TCRbeta repertoires of the lung cancer patients in the study went unexamined. Neither the sequencing platform nor unique molecular identifiers are named or mentioned anywhere in the methods.

The method behind the library was multiplex PCR. Instrument used: Illumina HiSeq 2500. TCRbeta libraries were built by three rounds of nested PCR using primers (Table S4), following protocols modified from ARM-PCR. Before sequencing, PCR products of 200-500 bp were excised from the gel and purified with the QIAquick gel extraction kit. The original pipeline was this. Reads were cleaned using Trimmomatic, were merged into complete CDR3 sequences using FLASH, and were assigned to V(D)J germline segments using MiTCR. VDJtools was used to compute clonal diversity as the inverse Simpson's index. In-frame sequences without a premature stop codon were defined as productive reads. TCRdb itself trimmed the public reads at Q25 with fastp, ran MiXCR and retained productive beta chains. Each CDR3 protein appears once, grouped with its most common genes and DNA. The V and J calls reflect TCRdb's pipeline rather than the authors' work. For this sample there are over 80,000 distinct CDR3 sequences; more than 80% appear just once. The ten largest clones capture 30% of the sample.

The chain links TRBV7-8 with TRBJ2-5; the D gene cannot be resolved reliably. The specimen sequenced was distant non-tumor lung tissue. This TCR derives from a man in his 60s with small cell lung cancer. The CDR3: CTNSFDRQETQYF. The DNA reads as follows: TGTACCAACAGCTTCGATAGACAAGAGACCCAGTACTTC.